Listed here are 8 T cell receptor beta chains from one sample, sequenced in a study of cytomegalovirus exposure and HLA in healthy donors. PCR used 60 Vbeta primers and 13 Jbeta primers. Libraries were prepared by immunoSEQ multiplex PCR; TCRdb keeps only in-frame clonotypes and omits some of them. The top ten hold roughly 2.3% of the sample, which has hundreds of thousands of clones, 80% to 90% seen once. Sample: PBMCs. These receptors were taken from a woman aged 18-30 years in good health and CMV-seronegative.

The V call is TRBV6-1, the J call TRBJ1-1, with D possibly being TRBD1 (5 bases). CDR3 length: 13 residues. From germline, CDR1 is MNHNS and CDR2 SASEGT. V lost 1 base, J lost 10 bases, and 13 bases lay in between. CDR3 DNA: TGTGCCAGCAGTGAAGGTTGGGGGGTAAGAGCTTTCTTT. Its protein is CASSEGWGVRAFF.

The gene calls are TRBV7-7 and TRBJ1-4, with TRBD1 as a possible D gene (5 bases). Germline V gives CDR1 SSHAT, CDR2 FNYEAQ (reference sequence). Deletions cut 9 bases from V and 8 bases from J, with 7 bases between. The CDR3 has 10 residues. The CDR3: CARQGEKLFF. The CDR3 bases are TGTGCCAGGCAGGGCGAAAAACTGTTTTTT.

The chain combines TRBV4-2 with TRBJ1-2; no firm D call. Germline lookup yields CDR1 LGHNA and CDR2 YNFKEQ. V dropped 0 bases and J dropped 0 bases, with 11 bases sitting between them. CDR3 size: 16 residues. CDR3 nucleotide sequence: TGTGCCAGCAGCCAAGATTGGGCAGGCTCTAACTATGGCTACACCTTC. This codes for CASSQDWAGSNYGYTF.

This chain uses TRBV5-1 with TRBJ2-7; 14 bases align to TRBD2. CDR3 length equals 18 residues. CDR1 is SGHRS and CDR2 is YFSETQ in the germline V gene. V was pared by 0 bases and J by 1 base, with 6 bases of the junction left unmatched. The CDR3 DNA follows: TGCGCCAGCAGCTTGGTGGGGACTAGCGGGGGTTATTCCTACGAGCAGTACTTC. It is translated as CASSLVGTSGGYSYEQYF.

The chain uses TRBV9 and TRBJ2-2, with D perhaps matching TRBD1 (6 bases). From germline, CDR1 is SGDLS and CDR2 YYNGEE. Trimming stripped 6 bases from V and 0 bases from J, with 27 bases between. The CDR3 sequence is 20 residues long. This CDR3 reads CASNGPGTPTRRANTGELFF. Written as DNA, the CDR3 is TGTGCCAGCAACGGACCTGGGACACCCACTCGAAGGGCGAACACCGGGGAGCTGTTTTTT. Full variable domain (missing parts from reference TRBV9 and TRBJ2-2): DSGVTQTPKHLITATGQRVTLRCSPRSGDLSVYWYQQSLDQGLQFLIQYYNGEERAKGNILERFSAQQFPDLHSELNLSSLELGDSALYFCASNGPGTPTRRANTGELFFGEGSRLTVL.

The V gene is TRBV13, the J gene TRBJ1-4; 7 bases map to TRBD1. Losses at the gene ends were 1 base for V and 4 bases for J; bases not matched to a gene: 9. The V gene's germline CDR1 is PRHDT and CDR2 FYEKMQ (reference sequence). This CDR3 contains 17 residues. The CDR3 bases are TGTGCCAGCAGCTTAGACTCGGGACAGCTGAATAATGAAAAACTGTTTTTT. This encodes CASSLDSGQLNNEKLFF.

The CDR3 is CASSQDPSRGDTDTQYF. The CDR3 DNA follows: TGTGCCAGCAGCCAAGATCCGTCGCGGGGGGACACAGATACGCAGTATTTT. The chain has TRBV4-2 and TRBJ2-3; the match to TRBD2 covers 8 bases. Germline CDR1 is LGHNA and CDR2 is YNFKEQ. With 0 bases clipped from V and 2 bases from J, the junction kept 7 bases outside the gene matches. This CDR3 spans 17 amino acids.

This chain uses TRBV29-1 with TRBJ1-2; D is possibly TRBD1 (5 bases). CDR3 length: 11 amino acids. V lost 6 bases and J lost 8, with 13 bases in between. Germline V gives CDR1 SQVTM, CDR2 ANQGSEA. This CDR3 is CSVLTRGGYTF. CDR3 coding DNA: TGCAGCGTCCTGACTCGGGGGGGCTACACCTTC.